This entry describes one T cell receptor beta chain. This clonotype was detected ten times or more. Its antigen is not yet known. No base quality values were provided; no much bigger clone lies one nucleotide off. The CDR1 and CDR2 encoded by the germline V gene are SGHVS and FQNEAQ. Here V drops 0 bases and J drops 0 bases, and the junction holds 4 bases not matched to any gene. From its cysteine to its phenylalanine, the CDR3 spans 16 amino acids. The only DNA kept is the CDR3, 48 bases in frame from the first base. This specimen comes from a study of T cell repertoires in cytomegalovirus infection (dated by TCRdb to between 2018 and 2020). For the study in its entirety: Alongside well-studied HLA-B-restricted epitopes, the peptide stimulations were aimed at recently identified HLA-C-restricted CMV epitopes, whose presentation resists viral immunomodulation. The HLA type of each donor mattered for the analysis, because public TCR beta signatures pointed to carriage of CMV infection along with the matching HLA type.

Sequencing relied on an Illumina HiSeq 1500. The public reads were reprocessed in TCRdb via fastp at Q25 and MiXCR, keeping in-frame beta chains. For every CDR3 protein sequence, its rows merge into one entry that carries the most common genes and DNA. Counted in this sample were about 110,000 distinct CDR3 sequences; over 25% of them appeared once. The ten largest clones take up 41% of the sample. What the treatment or condition label conveys for this sample: in vitro stimulation with specific CMV peptide epitopes to enrich CMV-specific T cells. Findings and caveats that apply to the study as a whole: The ex vivo response was dominated by HLA-C-restricted CMV-specific TCR beta clonotypes, which also provided the single most frequent clonotype in two of eight donors. In both this cohort and an independent roughly 350-donor cohort, the cumulative frequency of public TCR beta family members distinguished carriers of CMV infection plus the relevant HLA type.

Sample: CD8+ T cells from cultured PBMCs, taken from culture after CMV antigen stimulation. This clonotype originated in a human donor in good health (CMV status not recorded). Some clones in this sample may be carry-over from other donors' samples. Here the chain combines TRBV7-8 and TRBJ2-7, with 8 central nucleotides matching TRBD1. In nucleotides, the sequence is TGTGCCAGCAGCTTAGCGTTGACAGGGGACTCCTACGAGCAGTACTTC. Its product reads: CASSLALTGDSYEQYF. Outside the CDR3, residues come from the reference TRBV7-8 and TRBJ2-7 proteins, so the full variable domain is: GAGVSQSPRYKVAKRGQDVALRCDPISGHVSLFWYQQALGQGPEFLTYFQNEAQLDKSGLPSDRFFAERPEGSVSTLKIQRTQQEDSAVYLCASSLALTGDSYEQYFGPGTRLTVT.